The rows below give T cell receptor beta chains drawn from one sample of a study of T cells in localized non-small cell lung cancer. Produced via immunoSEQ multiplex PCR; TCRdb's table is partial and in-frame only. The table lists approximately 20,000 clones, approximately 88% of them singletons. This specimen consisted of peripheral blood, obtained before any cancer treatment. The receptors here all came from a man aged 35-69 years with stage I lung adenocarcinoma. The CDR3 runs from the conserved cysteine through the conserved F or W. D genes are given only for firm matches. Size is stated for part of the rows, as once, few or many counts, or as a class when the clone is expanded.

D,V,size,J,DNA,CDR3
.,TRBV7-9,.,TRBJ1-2,TGTGCCAGCAGCCGATCCCGGGGGGCCTGGGATGGCTACACCTTC,CASSRSRGAWDGYTF
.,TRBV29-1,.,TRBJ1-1,TGCAGCGTGGTGGGACAAGAAGGCACTGAAGCTTTCTTT,CSVVGQEGTEAFF
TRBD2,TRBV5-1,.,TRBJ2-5,TGCGCCAGCAGCTTTGGGCCTACTAGCGGCCAAGAGACCCAGTACTTC,CASSFGPTSGQETQYF
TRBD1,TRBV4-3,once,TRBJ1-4,TGCGCCAGCAGCCAAGACAGTAGGACAGGGGAAAAACTGTTTTTT,CASSQDSRTGEKLFF
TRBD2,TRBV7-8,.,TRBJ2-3,TGTGCCAGCAGCCTACTAGCGGGGCGGGGCACAGATACGCAGTATTTT,CASSLLAGRGTDTQYF
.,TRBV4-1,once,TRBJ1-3,TGCGCCAGCAGCCCGACAGGACTCGGAAACACCATATATTTT,CASSPTGLGNTIYF
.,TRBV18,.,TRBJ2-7,TGTGCCAGCTCACCACCTGTGTCAGGTCGATCCTACGAGCAGTACTTC,CASSPPVSGRSYEQYF
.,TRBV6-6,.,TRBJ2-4,TGTGCCAGCAGTTCCTTGGATCTGGGGGCCAAAAACATTCAGTACTTC,CASSSLDLGAKNIQYF
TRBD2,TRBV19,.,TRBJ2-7,TGTGCCAGTAGTGGCCGACAGGGACTAGCGGGGAATTACGAGCAGTACTTC,CASSGRQGLAGNYEQYF
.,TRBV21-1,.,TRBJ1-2,TGTGCCAGCAGCAAAGCCAGGGGATATGGCTACACCTTC,CASSKARGYGYTF
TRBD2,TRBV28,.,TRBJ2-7,TGTGCCAGCAGTTTATCCACGACTAGCGGCAACTACGAGCAGTACTTC,CASSLSTTSGNYEQYF
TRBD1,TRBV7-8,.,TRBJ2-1,TGTGCCAGCAGCTTAGATAGGACAGGGTTTGGCAATGAGCAGTTCTTC,CASSLDRTGFGNEQFF
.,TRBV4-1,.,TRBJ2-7,TGCGCCAGCAGCCAAGAAGGGGCTAGCAGCTACGAGCAGTACTTC,CASSQEGASSYEQYF
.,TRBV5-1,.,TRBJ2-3,TGCGCCAGCAGCGGAACAGCTAGCACAGATACGCAGTATTTT,CASSGTASTDTQYF
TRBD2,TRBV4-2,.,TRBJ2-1,TGTGCCAGCAGCCAAGTAGCGGGGGGATTAAACAATGAGCAGTTCTTC,CASSQVAGGLNNEQFF
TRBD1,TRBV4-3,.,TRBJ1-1,TGCGCCAGCAGCCTTTCTACAGGGGTGTGGACTGAAGCTTTCTTT,CASSLSTGVWTEAFF
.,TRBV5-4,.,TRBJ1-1,TGTGCCAGCAGCTTCTTCCAGGGGTTCGACACTGAAGCTTTCTTT,CASSFFQGFDTEAFF
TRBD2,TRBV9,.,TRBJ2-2,TGTGCCAGCAGCGTTCGGGAGGTTGGCACCGGGGAGCTGTTTTTT,CASSVREVGTGELFF
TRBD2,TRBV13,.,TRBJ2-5,TGTGCCAGCAGTCTCGGGACTAGCGGGAGTTTTCAAGAGACCCAGTACTTC,CASSLGTSGSFQETQYF
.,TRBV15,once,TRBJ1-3,TGTGCCACCAGCAGAGACGGACCTGGAAACACCATATATTTT,CATSRDGPGNTIYF
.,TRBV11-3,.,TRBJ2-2,TGTGCCAGCAGCTTTTCTAGGTCGTCGAGGCTGTTTTTT,CASSFSRSSRLFF
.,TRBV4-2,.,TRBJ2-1,TGTGCCAGCAGCCCGCTTGGGGGTGGCAACTACAATGAGCAGTTCTTC,CASSPLGGGNYNEQFF